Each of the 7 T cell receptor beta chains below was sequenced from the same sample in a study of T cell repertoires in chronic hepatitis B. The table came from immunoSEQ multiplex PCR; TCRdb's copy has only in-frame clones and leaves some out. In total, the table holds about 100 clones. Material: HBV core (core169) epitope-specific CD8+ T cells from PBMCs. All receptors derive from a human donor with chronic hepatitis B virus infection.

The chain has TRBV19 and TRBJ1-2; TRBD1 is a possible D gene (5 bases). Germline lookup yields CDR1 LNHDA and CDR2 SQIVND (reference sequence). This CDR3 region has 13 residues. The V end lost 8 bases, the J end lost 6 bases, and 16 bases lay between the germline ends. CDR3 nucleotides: TGTGCCAGTTCGATAGGGGTTATGGATGGCTACACCTTC. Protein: CASSIGVMDGYTF.

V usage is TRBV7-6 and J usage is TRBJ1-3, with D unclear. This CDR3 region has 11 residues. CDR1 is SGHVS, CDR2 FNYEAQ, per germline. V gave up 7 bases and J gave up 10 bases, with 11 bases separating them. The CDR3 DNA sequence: TGTGCCAGCACCTCTGAGAGAACCATATATTTT. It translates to CASTSERTIYF.

This chain's CDR3 is CASSVGALVSYEQYF. CDR3 in DNA: TGTGCCAGCAGCGTAGGGGCACTAGTCTCCTACGAGCAGTACTTC. The chain is built from TRBV9 and TRBJ2-7; a weak D match, TRBD2 (5 bases). Per the germline V gene, CDR1 is SGDLS and CDR2 is YYNGEE. CDR3 length: 15 residues. Trimming removed 0 bases at V and 0 bases at J, with 10 bases between.

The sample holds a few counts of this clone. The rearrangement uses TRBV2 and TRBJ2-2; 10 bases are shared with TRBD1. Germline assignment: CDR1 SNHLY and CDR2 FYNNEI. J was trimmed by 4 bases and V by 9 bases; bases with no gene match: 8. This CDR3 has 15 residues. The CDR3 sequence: CASEGTGVSTGELFF. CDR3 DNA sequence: TGTGCCAGTGAAGGGACAGGGGTTTCCACCGGGGAGCTGTTTTTT.

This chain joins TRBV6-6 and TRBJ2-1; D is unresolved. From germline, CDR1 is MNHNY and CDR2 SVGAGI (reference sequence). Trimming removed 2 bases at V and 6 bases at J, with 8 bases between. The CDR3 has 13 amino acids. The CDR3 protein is CASSYPPSNEQFF. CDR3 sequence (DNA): TGTGCCAGCAGTTACCCGCCCAGCAATGAGCAGTTCTTC.

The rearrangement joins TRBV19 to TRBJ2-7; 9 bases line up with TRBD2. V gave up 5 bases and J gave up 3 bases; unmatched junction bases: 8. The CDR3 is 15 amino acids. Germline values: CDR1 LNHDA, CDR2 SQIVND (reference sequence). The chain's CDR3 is CASSQSRGGVYEQYF. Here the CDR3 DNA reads TGTGCCAGTAGTCAATCGCGGGGGGGCGTCTACGAGCAGTACTTC.

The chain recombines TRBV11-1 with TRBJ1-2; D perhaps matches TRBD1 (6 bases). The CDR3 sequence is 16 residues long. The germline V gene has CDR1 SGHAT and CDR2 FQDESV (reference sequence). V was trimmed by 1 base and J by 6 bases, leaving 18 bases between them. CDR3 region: CASSLDSLGGSDGYTF. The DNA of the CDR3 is TGTGCCAGCAGCTTAGATTCCCTTGGGGGCTCGGATGGCTACACCTTC.